These T cell receptor beta chains were read from a single sample in a study of long-term antiretroviral therapy in people with HIV. The repertoire was sequenced with immunoSEQ multiplex PCR; TCRdb's copy has only in-frame clones and lacks some. This sample yields roughly 40,000 clones, of which 85% are seen a single time; 4.5% to 7% belongs to the top ten. The sequences come from unsorted PBMCs, collected 3.1 years after starting antiretroviral therapy. Every receptor here comes from a woman aged 45 to 65 with HIV. Each CDR3 is given with its conserved first and last residue. A clone size is listed for some rows: how often the clone was seen (once, few, many), or a class if it is expanded.

v_call cdr3_length clone_size cdr3_aa
TRBV7-8 16 . CASSLVKGQGGTEAFF
TRBV5-1 16 . CASSLVAGEWNTEAFF
TRBV29-1 13 . CSVGRTDGYEQYF
TRBV5-4 17 . CASSLAPQGSGQETQYF
TRBV7-9 12 few CASSGPGGEQYF
TRBV5-4 13 . CATQQGPNEKLFF
TRBV5-8 14 . CASSLGPTRWEQYF
TRBV9 14 few CASSVVGPNEKLFF
TRBV9 15 . CASSAIGQGTEKLFF
TRBV11-2 15 . CASSQTGFRSYEQYF
TRBV28 15 . CASSLWGTPNYGYTF
TRBV11-2 15 . CASSFRDGTGTEAFF
TRBV5-6 15 . CASSLDGGYNYGYTF
TRBV6-6 15 . CASSRTSGGTETQYF
TRBV27 19 . CASSLRPRRVQGWNQPQHF
TRBV7-2 13 . CASSSGQAGEQYF
TRBV6-5 14 . CASSDRQGTYEQYF
TRBV9 16 . CASSKGPGRNNQPQHF